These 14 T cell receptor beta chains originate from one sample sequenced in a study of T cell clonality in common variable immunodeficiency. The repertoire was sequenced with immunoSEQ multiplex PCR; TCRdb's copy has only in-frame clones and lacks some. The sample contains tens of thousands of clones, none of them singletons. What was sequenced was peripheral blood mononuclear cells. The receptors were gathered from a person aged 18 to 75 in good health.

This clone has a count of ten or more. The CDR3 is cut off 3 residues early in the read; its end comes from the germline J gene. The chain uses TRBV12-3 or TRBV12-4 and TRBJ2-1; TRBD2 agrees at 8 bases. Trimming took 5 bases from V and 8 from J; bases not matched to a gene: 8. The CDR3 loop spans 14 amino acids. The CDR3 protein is CASSNGLAWDEQFF. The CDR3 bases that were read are TGTGCCAGCAGTAACGGACTAGCATGGGATGAG.

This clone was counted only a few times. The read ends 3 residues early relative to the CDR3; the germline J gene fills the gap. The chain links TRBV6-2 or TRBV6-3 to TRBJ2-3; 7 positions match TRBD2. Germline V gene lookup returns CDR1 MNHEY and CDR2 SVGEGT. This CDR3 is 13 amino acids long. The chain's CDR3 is CASRGVGQETQYF. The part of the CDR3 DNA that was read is TGTGCCAGCCGGGGGGTAGGTCAAGAGACG.

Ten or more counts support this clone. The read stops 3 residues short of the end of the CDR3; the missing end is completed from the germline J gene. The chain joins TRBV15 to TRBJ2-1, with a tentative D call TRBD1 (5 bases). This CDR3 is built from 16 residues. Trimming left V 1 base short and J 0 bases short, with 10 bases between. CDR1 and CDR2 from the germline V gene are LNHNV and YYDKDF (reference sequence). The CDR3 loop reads CATSRGTSSSYNEQFF. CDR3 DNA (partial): TGTGCCACCAGCAGAGGGACATCTAGCTCCTACAATGAG. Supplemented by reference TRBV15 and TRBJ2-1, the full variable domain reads DAMVIQNPRYQVTQFGKPVTLSCSQTLNHNVMYWYQQKSSQAPKLLFHYYDKDFNNEADTPDNFQSRRPNTSFCFLDIRSPGLGDTAMYLCATSRGTSSSYNEQFFGPGTRLTVL.

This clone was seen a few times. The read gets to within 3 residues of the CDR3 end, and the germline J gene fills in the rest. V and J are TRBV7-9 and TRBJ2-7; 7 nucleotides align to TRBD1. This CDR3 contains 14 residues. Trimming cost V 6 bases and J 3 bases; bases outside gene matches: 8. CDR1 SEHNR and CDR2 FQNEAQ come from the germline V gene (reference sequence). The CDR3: CASSPDRVGYEQYF. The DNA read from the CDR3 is TGTGCCAGCAGTCCCGACAGGGTGGGCTACGAG.

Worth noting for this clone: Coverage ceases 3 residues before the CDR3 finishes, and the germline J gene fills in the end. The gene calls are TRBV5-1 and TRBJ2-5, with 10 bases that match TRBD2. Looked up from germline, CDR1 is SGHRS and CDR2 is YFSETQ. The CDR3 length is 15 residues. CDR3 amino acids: CASSLLAGSTDTQYF. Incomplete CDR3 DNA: TGCGCCAGCAGCTTACTAGCGGGAAGCACAGATACC.

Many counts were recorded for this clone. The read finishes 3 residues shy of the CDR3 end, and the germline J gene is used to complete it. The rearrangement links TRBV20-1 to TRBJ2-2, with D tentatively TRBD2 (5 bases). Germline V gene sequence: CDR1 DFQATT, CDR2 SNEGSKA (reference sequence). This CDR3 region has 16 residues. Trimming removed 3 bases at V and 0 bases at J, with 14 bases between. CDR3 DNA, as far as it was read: TGCAGTGCTAGCCCACCGGGGATGACGAACACCGGGGAG. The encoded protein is CSASPPGMTNTGE. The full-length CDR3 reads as CSASPPGMTNTGELFF.

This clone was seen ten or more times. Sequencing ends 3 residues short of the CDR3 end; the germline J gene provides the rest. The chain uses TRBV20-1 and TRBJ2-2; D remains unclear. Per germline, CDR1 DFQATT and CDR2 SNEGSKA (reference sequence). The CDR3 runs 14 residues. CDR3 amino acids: CSARSGEPNSPLFF. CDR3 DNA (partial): TGCAGTGCTAGGTCCGGTGAACCTAATTCACCG.

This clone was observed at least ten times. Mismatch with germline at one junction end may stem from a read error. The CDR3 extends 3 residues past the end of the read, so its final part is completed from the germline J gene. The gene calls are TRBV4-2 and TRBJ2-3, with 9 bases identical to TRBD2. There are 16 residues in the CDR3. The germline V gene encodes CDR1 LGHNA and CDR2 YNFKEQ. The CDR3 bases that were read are TGCGCCAGCAGCCAAGATAGGAGCGGGGGGAGGGGTACG. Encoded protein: CASSQDRSGGRGT. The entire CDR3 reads CASSQDRSGGRGTQYF.

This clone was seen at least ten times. The CDR3 loop is CSAPAGGWNEQFF. The covered CDR3 bases are TGCAGTGCTCCTGCGGGGGGCTGGAATGAG. This chain joins TRBV20-1 and TRBJ2-1; TRBD2 matches at 8 bases. With the read ending 3 residues before the CDR3 end, the germline J gene is used to fill in that end. The CDR3 has 13 residues. Per germline, CDR1 DFQATT and CDR2 SNEGSKA (reference sequence). After removal of 5 bases from V and 7 bases from J, the junction contained 7 bases not matched to a gene.

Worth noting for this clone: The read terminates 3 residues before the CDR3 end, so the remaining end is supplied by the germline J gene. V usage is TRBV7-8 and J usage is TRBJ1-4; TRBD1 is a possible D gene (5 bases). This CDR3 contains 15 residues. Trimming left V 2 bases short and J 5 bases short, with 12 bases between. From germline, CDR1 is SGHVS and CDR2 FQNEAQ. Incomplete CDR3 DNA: TGTGCCAGCAGCTTACTGCCACAGGCGAATGAAAAA. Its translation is CASSLLPQANEK. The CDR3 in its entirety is CASSLLPQANEKLFF.

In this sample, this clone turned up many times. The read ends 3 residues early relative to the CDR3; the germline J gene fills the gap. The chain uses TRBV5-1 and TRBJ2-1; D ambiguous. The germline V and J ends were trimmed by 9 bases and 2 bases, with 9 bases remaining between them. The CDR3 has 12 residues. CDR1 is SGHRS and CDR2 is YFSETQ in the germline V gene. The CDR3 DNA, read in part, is TGCGCCACCGGTTCGGCCTACAATGAG. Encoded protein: CATGSAYNE. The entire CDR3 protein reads CATGSAYNEQFF.

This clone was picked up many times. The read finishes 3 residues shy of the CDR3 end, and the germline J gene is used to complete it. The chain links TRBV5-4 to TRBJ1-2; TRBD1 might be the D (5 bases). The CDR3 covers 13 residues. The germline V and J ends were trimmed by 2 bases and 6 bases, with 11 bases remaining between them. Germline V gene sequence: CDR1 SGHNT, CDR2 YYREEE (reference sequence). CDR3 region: CASSFGAGHGYTF. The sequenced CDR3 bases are TGTGCCAGCAGCTTTGGGGCAGGGCATGGC.

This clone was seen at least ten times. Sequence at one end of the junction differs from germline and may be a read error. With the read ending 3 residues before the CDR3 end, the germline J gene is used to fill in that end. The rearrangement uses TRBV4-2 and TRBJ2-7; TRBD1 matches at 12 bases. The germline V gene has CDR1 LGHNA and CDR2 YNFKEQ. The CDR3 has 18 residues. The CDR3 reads CASSQDLGAGQGAVEQYF. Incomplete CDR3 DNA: TGCGCCAGCAGCCAAGATCTCGGGGCGGGACAGGGGGCTGTCGAG.

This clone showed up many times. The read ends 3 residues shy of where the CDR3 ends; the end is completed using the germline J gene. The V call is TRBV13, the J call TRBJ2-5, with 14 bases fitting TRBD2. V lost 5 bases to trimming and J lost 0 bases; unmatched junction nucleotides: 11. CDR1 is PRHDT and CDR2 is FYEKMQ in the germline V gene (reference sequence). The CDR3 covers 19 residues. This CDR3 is CASSPAGTSGSGYQETQYF. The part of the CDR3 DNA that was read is TGTGCCAGCAGCCCCGCCGGGACTAGCGGGAGCGGTTACCAAGAGACC.